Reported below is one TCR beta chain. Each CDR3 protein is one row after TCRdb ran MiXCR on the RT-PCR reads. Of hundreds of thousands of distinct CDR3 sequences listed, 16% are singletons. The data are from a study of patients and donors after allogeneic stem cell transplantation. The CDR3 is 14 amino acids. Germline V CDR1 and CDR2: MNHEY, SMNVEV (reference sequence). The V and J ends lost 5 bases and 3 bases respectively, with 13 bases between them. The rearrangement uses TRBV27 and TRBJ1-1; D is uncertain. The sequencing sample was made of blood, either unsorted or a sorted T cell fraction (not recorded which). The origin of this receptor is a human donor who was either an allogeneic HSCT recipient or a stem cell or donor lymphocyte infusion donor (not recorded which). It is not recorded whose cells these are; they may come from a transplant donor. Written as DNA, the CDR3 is TGTGCCAGCAGTCCCTCGTCATATTACACTGAAGCTTTCTTT. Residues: CASSPSSYYTEAFF.